These 4 T cell receptor beta chains were all obtained from the same sample, sequenced in a study of blood T cell repertoires in COVID-19. Sequencing used immunoSEQ multiplex PCR; TCRdb keeps in-frame clones, though not all of them. This sample has approximately 280,000 clones, with around 85% found just once. Source material: peripheral blood. The source is a woman aged 65 to 85 with acute or convalescent COVID-19.

This sequence joins TRBV6-2 or TRBV6-3 and TRBJ1-2; no definite D call. Germline CDR1 is MNHEY and CDR2 is SVGEGT. The CDR3 spans 16 residues. Trimming removed 1 base from V and 2 bases from J, with 14 bases in between. The CDR3 spells CASSYFLSPANYGYTF. CDR3 bases: TGTGCCAGCAGTTACTTCCTCAGCCCAGCGAACTATGGCTACACCTTC.

V gene TRBV2 combines with J gene TRBJ1-1; 7 nucleotides line up with TRBD1. Losses at the gene ends were 5 bases for V and 2 bases for J; bases not matched to a gene: 5. Germline V gives CDR1 SNHLY, CDR2 FYNNEI. The CDR3 covers 14 residues. DNA for the CDR3: TGTGCCAGCAGTAAGGGGGCTCTCAACACTGAAGCTTTCTTT. This sequence encodes CASSKGALNTEAFF.

This clone was counted a single time. The J gene is TRBJ2-5, the V gene TRBV3-1 (or the pseudogene TRBV3-2); 9 positions match TRBD2. The trim removed 2 bases at V and 5 bases at J, leaving 3 bases unmatched. This CDR3 has 14 residues. From germline, CDR1 is LGHDT and CDR2 YNNKEL (reference sequence). The DNA of the CDR3 is TGTGCCAGCAGCCAATTGACTAGCGGTGAGACCCAGTACTTC. Its protein is CASSQLTSGETQYF.

This clone was seen only a few times. J is TRBJ1-1 and V is TRBV9, with 9 bases that match TRBD1. This CDR3 region has 16 residues. Germline loops: CDR1 SGDLS, CDR2 YYNGEE. V gave up 4 bases and J gave up 0 bases; unmatched junction bases: 7. CDR3 nucleotide sequence: TGTGCCAGCAGCCGCTCGACAGGGGGTATGAACACTGAAGCTTTCTTT. This translates into CASSRSTGGMNTEAFF.